The next 2 T cell receptor beta chains were all read from a single sample in a study of blood T cell repertoires in COVID-19. The data were produced by immunoSEQ multiplex PCR, yet TCRdb's version contains in-frame clones alone and is incomplete. The sample lists 250,000 to 350,000 clones, 70% to 90% occurring once. The sample consisted of peripheral blood. Every receptor here comes from a woman between 45 and 65 years old with active or convalescent COVID-19.

The V and J genes are TRBV29-1 and TRBJ1-1; the D gene is possibly TRBD1 (6 bases). Deletions cut 6 bases from V and 0 bases from J, with 11 bases between. The germline V gene encodes CDR1 SQVTM and CDR2 ANQGSEA. The CDR3 spans 13 residues. This CDR3 reads CSVMTGLNTEAFF. The CDR3 DNA is TGCAGCGTCATGACAGGATTGAACACTGAAGCTTTCTTT.

The sample holds a few counts of this clone. The CDR3 DNA follows: TGTGCCAGCAGCTTATGGGACTTAAAGGGGTGGGGACTTACTCACGAGCAGTACTTC. Protein product: CASSLWDLKGWGLTHEQYF. This chain connects TRBV7-9 to TRBJ2-7, with D possibly being TRBD2 (6 bases). The germline gives CDR1 SEHNR, CDR2 FQNEAQ (reference sequence). The CDR3 is 19 residues long. The germline V and J ends were trimmed by 2 bases and 5 bases, with 28 bases remaining between them.